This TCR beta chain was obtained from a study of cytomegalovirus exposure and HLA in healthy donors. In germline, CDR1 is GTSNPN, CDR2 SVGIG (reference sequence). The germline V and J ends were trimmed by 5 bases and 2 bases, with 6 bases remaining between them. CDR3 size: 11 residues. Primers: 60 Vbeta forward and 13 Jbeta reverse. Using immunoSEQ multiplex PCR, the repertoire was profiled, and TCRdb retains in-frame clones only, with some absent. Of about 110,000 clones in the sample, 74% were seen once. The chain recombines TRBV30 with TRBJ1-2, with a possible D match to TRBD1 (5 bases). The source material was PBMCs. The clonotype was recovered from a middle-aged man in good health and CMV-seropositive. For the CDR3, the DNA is TGTGCCTGGGGGGGGAACTATGGCTACACCTTC. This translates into CAWGGNYGYTF.